This TCR beta chain was obtained from a study of identical twins (TCRdb year 2016). With respect to the entire study: TCR alpha and beta repertoires from monozygotic twins, unrelated adults of various ages and cord blood were deep-sequenced to test whether fetal clonotypes persist. Replicate twin experiments were performed at different times using different library preparation protocols to rule out contamination.

Study-wide conclusions, independent of this receptor: Zero-insertion analyses could be partly confounded by invariant T cells such as MAIT and iNKT, although diverse VJ usage argued against such confounding for most clonotypes. Out-of-frame TCR alpha sequences shared between twins showed an excess of low generation-probability sequences compared with coincidental sharing between unrelated individuals. Recombination models systematically underestimated out-of-frame TCR alpha sharing in monozygotic twins but agreed with sharing between unrelated individuals. Fewer insertions were carried by abundant cord blood beta clonotypes; a weaker similar trend was observed in young adult naive repertoires, while no such trend was observed in memory repertoires. A weaker excess of twin sharing was found in beta out-of-frame sequences because the signal-to-noise ratio was lowered by fewer shared sequences. Because the same donors could not be followed over many years, the conclusions depended on cross-sectional statistical analysis.

The library relied on 5' RACE. The sequencer listed for this sample is Illumina HiSeq 2000. A universal primer binding site was added through template switching, and the final cDNA carried a unique molecular identifier so that TCR cDNA molecules could be counted accurately. Specific primers in the conserved constant-segment region were used to synthesize first-strand cDNA for the TCR alpha and beta chains. To control for contamination, each cDNA library was double barcoded with a SMART-Mk sample barcode plus Illumina barcodes. Two successive PCR steps introduced TruSeq adapter sequences along with Illumina sample barcodes. Sequencing of the TCR alpha and beta cDNA libraries was done on the Illumina HiSeq platform using custom primers. As for the original processing: MiGEC was used to process raw reads and extract unique molecular identifiers, and MiXCR was used to find CDR3 positions. Recombination models were inferred per individual with the repgenHMM and IGoR tools using an EM algorithm. The analysis of shared clonotypes was done with the tcR package in R, with sharing normalized by the product of cloneset sizes. To study raw recombination free of thymic and clonal selection effects, out-of-frame nonproductive sequences were analyzed. TCRdb passed the public sequencing reads through fastp at Q25 and MiXCR, retaining productive beta sequences. CDR3 protein sequences are deduplicated, and each keeps its most common genes and DNA. These V and J calls derive from TCRdb rather than the authors' analysis. The sample has under 250,000 distinct CDR3 sequences on record, more than 9.5% of them singletons. The ten largest clonotypes hold 3.5% to 4.5% of the sample.

Every donor in the study was a healthy Caucasian. Three pairs of female monozygotic twins, all aged roughly 18 to 29 years, made up the twin cohort. Miltenyi CD45RO+ enrichment and human naive T-cell isolation kits were used to isolate memory (CD45RO+) and naive T cells from PBMC. Inclusive of the bounding cysteine and phenylalanine, the CDR3 is 14 residues long. Here the CDR3 DNA is all that survives: 42 bases in frame from base 1. The CDR1 and CDR2 encoded by the germline V gene (reference sequence) are LGHDT and YNNKEL. V lost 1 base and J lost 6 bases; the stretch between them is 11 bases long. In its sample, this clonotype was seen many times. Its recognized antigen is unknown. No much larger clone exists at a distance of one base, and base qualities are not known. In addition, the sample was reused for a study of yellow fever vaccine responses in identical twins. Drawing on the second study: The T cell response to vaccination in identical twins was reported by the authors to appear partly convergent and partly personalized. In identical twins, the study followed T cell clones that responded to the vaccine with precision.

The V and J genes are TRBV3-1 and TRBJ2-3, with TRBD2 tentatively as D gene (5 bases match). The source is a woman between 18 and 29 years old in good health. The sample taken for sequencing was memory (CD45RO+) T cells sorted from blood. The cell subset or site label, read with the paper, signifies: CD45RO+ enriched T cells. The CDR3 corresponds to CASSQGLAGDTQYF. The sequenced DNA is TGTGCCAGCAGCCAAGGTCTAGCTGGGGATACGCAGTATTTT.